This T cell receptor beta chain was found in a study of Graves' ophthalmopathy and Graves' hyperthyroidism. Where ophthalmopathy was present, donors had moderate-to-severe activity, CAS ≥3, NOSPECS ≥4 and duration under 3 months. A roughly 9.1 ml volume of fresh peripheral blood provided the PBMCs. The study amplified TCR beta CDR3 regions using RNA transcripts. A first-round RT-PCR used HTBI primers, followed by a second-round multiplex PCR. TCRdb passed the multiplex PCR reads through MiXCR, listing each CDR3 protein once. This sample carries about 400,000 distinct CDR3 sequences, approximately 16% of them seen once, and the ten largest clones take 1.6%. This clonotype was seen at least ten times. The antigen is not known. Notes on the study in general: Thyroid clonotypes that were expanded above 0.001 frequency mostly also appeared in blood.

The CDR3 spans 15 residues. CDR1 is DFQATT and CDR2 is SNEGSKA in the germline V gene (reference sequence). The V gene end was trimmed by 5 bases and the J gene end by 2 bases; junction bases not matched to a gene: 9. The chain carries TRBV20-1 and TRBJ1-5, with 7 positions matching TRBD1. Sample: peripheral blood. The receptor's source is a woman younger than 35 with Graves' ophthalmopathy. CDR3 protein: CSAESGGTGNQPQHF. The CDR3, as DNA: TGCAGTGCTGAGTCCGGGGGGACAGGCAATCAGCCCCAGCATTTT.